This TCR beta chain was sequenced during a study of T cell repertoires in cytomegalovirus infection. Study-wide findings and caveats: HLA-C-restricted CMV clonotypes gave the most frequent clonotype in two of eight donors.

The germline CDR1 and CDR2 sequences are SEHNR and FQNEAQ (reference sequence). The V end was cut by 3 bases, the J end by 12 bases, with 12 bases between. The CDR3 has 11 residues. MiXCR, applied by TCRdb to the reads, yields one record per CDR3 protein. The sample holds 200,000 to 300,000 distinct CDR3 sequences, less than 9.5% seen once. The sample holds many counts of this clonotype. Its antigen is not identified. The sequencing sample was made of PBMCs. The chain joins TRBV7-9 to TRBJ2-7; D gene unclear. The receptor's source is a human donor in good health (CMV status not recorded). Some clones in this sample may be carry-over from other donors' samples. For the CDR3, the DNA is TGTGCCAGCAGCTTTTCAGCCGCCATGTACTTC. Translated, it gives CASSFSAAMYF. The whole variable domain, remainder taken from reference TRBV7-9 and TRBJ2-7, is DTGVSQNPRHKITKRGQNVTFRCDPISEHNRLYWYRQTLGQGPEFLTYFQNEAQLEKSRLLSDRFSAERPKGSFSTLEIQRTEQGDSAMYLCASSFSAAMYFGPGTRLTVT.